The subject of this entry is one TCR beta chain. Germline-derived CDR1 and CDR2 are SGHRS and YFSETQ. The V and J ends lost 0 bases and 3 bases respectively, with 12 bases between them. This CDR3 contains 15 residues. This sample stems from a study of T cell changes during pregnancy in multiple sclerosis. The data were produced by immunoSEQ multiplex PCR, yet TCRdb's version contains in-frame clones alone and is incomplete. The sample contains tens of thousands of clones, about 89% of which appear only once. The V call is TRBV5-1, the J call TRBJ2-5, with D perhaps matching TRBD2 (6 bases). The input for sequencing was CD8+ T cells from peripheral blood mononuclear cells, taken before pregnancy. The receptor comes from a female donor with multiple sclerosis, enrolled in a pregnancy study. The CDR3 reads CASSLVVDYEETQYF. The CDR3 DNA reads TGCGCCAGCAGCTTGGTGGTGGACTACGAAGAGACCCAGTACTTC.